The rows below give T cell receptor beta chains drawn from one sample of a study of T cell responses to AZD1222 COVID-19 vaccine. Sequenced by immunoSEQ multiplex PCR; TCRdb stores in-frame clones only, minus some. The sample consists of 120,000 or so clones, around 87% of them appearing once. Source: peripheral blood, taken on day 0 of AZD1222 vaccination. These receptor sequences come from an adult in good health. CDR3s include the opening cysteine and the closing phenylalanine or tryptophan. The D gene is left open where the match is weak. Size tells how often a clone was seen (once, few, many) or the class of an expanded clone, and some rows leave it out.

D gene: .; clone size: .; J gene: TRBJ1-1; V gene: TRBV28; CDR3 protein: CASTLIPPDSEAFF; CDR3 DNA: TGTGCCAGCACCTTAATCCCCCCGGACAGTGAAGCTTTCTTT
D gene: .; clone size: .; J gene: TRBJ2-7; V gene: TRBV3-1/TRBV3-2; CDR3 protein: CASSFYGYEQYF; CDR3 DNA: TGTGCCAGCAGCTTTTACGGGTACGAGCAGTACTTC
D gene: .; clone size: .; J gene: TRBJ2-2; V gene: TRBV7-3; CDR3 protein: CASSSPNTGELFF; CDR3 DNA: TGTGCCAGCAGCTCCCCAAACACCGGGGAGCTGTTTTTT
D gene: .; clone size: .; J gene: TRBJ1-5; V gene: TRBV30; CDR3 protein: CAWIQGIRQPQHF; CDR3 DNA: TGTGCCTGGATTCAGGGAATTCGGCAGCCCCAGCATTTT
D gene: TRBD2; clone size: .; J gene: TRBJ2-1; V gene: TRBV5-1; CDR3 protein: CASSPRPGLAGTNEQFF; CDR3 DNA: TGCGCCAGCAGCCCCAGACCGGGACTAGCGGGGACGAATGAGCAGTTCTTC
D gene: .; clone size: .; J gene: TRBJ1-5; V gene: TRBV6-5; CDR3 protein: CASSLGTNSNQPQHF; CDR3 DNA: TGTGCCAGCAGCCTCGGGACAAATAGCAATCAGCCCCAGCATTTT
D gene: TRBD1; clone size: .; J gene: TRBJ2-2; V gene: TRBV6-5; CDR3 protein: CASRGQGEPFGELFF; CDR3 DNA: TGTGCCAGCCGGGGACAGGGGGAGCCGTTCGGGGAGCTGTTTTTT
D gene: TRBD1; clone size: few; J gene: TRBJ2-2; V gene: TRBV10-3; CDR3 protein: CAISPGTGIQNTGELFF; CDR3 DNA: TGTGCCATCAGTCCCGGGACAGGGATTCAGAACACCGGGGAGCTGTTTTTT
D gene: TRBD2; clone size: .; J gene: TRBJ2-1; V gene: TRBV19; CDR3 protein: CASRGTSGGPYNEQFF; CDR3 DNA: TGTGCCAGTCGCGGGACTAGCGGGGGACCCTACAATGAGCAGTTCTTC
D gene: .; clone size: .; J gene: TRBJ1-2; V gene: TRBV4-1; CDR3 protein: CASSQADRLHGYTF; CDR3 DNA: TGCGCCAGCAGCCAAGCCGACAGGCTTCATGGCTACACCTTC
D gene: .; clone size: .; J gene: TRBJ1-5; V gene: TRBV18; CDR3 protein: CASSPGNIGQPQHF; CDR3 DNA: TGTGCCAGCTCACCAGGGAATATCGGACAGCCCCAGCATTTT
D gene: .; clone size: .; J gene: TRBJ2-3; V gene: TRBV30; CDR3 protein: CAWSVRSGGVDTQYF; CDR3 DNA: TGTGCCTGGAGTGTACGTAGCGGAGGGGTAGATACGCAGTATTTT
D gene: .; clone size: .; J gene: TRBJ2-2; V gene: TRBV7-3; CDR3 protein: CASSQVPGELFF; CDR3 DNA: TGTGCCAGCAGCCAGGTCCCCGGGGAGCTGTTTTTT
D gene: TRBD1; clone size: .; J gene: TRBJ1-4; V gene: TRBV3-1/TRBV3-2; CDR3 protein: CASSLPGQGFGNEKLFF; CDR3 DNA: TGTGCCAGCAGCCTCCCGGGACAGGGTTTCGGTAATGAAAAACTGTTTTTT
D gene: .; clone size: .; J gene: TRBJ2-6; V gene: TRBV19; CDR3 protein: CASSRPGTVSGANVLTF; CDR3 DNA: TGTGCCAGCAGTCGTCCCGGGACCGTTTCTGGGGCCAACGTCCTGACTTTC
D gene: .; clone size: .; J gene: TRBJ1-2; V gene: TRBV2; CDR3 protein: CASSVLYGYTF; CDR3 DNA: TGTGCCAGCAGTGTCCTATATGGCTACACCTTC
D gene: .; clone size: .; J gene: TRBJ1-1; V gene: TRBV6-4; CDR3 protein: CASSNRTELNTEAFF; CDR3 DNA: TGTGCCAGCAGTAACCGGACAGAATTGAACACTGAAGCTTTCTTT
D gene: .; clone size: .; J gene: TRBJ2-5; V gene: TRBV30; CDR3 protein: CAWSHLGAYQETQYF; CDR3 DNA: TGTGCCTGGAGTCACTTGGGGGCGTACCAAGAGACCCAGTACTTC
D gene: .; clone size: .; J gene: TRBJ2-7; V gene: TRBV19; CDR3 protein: CASSIAQGEQYF; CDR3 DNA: TGTGCCAGTAGTATAGCACAGGGCGAGCAGTACTTC
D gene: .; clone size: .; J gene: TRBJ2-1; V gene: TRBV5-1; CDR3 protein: CASSSTGAFAYNEQFF; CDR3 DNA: TGCGCCAGCAGCTCCACTGGGGCTTTTGCCTACAATGAGCAGTTCTTC
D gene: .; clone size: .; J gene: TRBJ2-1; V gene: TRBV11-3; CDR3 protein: CASSIGRSSYNEQFF; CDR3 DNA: TGTGCCAGCAGTATAGGGCGGAGCTCCTACAATGAGCAGTTCTTC
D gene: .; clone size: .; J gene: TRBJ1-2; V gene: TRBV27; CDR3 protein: CASSLREGDGYTF; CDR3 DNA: TGTGCCAGCAGTTTGCGCGAGGGGGACGGCTACACCTTC
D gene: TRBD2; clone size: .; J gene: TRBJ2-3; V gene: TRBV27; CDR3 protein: CASSLFSGLAGGSIEDTQYF; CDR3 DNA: TGTGCCAGCAGTTTATTTTCGGGACTAGCGGGAGGATCGATTGAGGATACGCAGTATTTT
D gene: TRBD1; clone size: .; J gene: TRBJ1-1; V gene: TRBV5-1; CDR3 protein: CASSDRQGRVTEAFF; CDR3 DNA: TGCGCCAGCAGCGACCGACAGGGGAGGGTCACTGAAGCTTTCTTT
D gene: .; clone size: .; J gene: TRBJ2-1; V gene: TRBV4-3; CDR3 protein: CASSVRSDEQFF; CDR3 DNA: TGCGCCAGCAGCGTCCGGTCCGATGAGCAGTTCTTC
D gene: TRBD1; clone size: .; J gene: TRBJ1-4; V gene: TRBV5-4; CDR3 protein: CASSFQTGGYREKLFF; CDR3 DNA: TGTGCCAGCAGCTTTCAAACAGGGGGCTACCGAGAAAAACTGTTTTTT
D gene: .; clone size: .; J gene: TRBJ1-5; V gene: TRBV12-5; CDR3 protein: CASGLEVVTHSNQPQHF; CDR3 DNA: TGTGCTAGTGGTTTGGAGGTCGTCACTCATAGCAATCAGCCCCAGCATTTT
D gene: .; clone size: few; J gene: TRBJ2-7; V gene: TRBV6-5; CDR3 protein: CASSTGTYEQYF; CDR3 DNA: TGTGCCAGCAGTACCGGGACCTACGAGCAGTACTTC
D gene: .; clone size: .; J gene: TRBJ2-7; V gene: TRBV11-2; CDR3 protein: CASSQDMSASNEQYF; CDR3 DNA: TGTGCCAGCAGCCAGGACATGTCGGCATCTAACGAGCAGTACTTC
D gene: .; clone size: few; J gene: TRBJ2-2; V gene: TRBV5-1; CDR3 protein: CASSFTGRTTGELFF; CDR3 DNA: TGCGCCAGCAGCTTTACAGGGAGGACCACCGGGGAGCTGTTTTTT
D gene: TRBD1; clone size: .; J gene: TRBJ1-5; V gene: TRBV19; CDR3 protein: CASSTFARDRHNQPQHF; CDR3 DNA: TGTGCCAGTAGTACCTTTGCCAGGGACAGGCACAATCAGCCCCAGCATTTT
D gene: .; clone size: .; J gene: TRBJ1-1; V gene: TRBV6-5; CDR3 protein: CASSPLIYGGEAFF; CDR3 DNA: TGTGCCAGCAGCCCGCTGATATACGGGGGTGAAGCTTTCTTT
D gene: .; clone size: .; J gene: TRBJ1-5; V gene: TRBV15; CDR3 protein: CATSRGGKGGQPQHF; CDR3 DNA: TGTGCCACCAGCAGAGGGGGAAAGGGAGGTCAGCCCCAGCATTTT
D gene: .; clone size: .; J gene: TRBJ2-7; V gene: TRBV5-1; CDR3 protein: CASSVGHIYDEQYF; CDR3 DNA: TGCGCCAGCAGCGTGGGACATATCTACGATGAGCAGTACTTC
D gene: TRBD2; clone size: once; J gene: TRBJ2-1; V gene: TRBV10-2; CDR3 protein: CASSGLAGAISSYNEQFF; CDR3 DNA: TGCGCCAGCAGTGGACTAGCGGGGGCCATCAGCTCCTACAATGAGCAGTTCTTC
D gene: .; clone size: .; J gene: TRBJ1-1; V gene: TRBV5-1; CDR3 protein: CASSLGQGGEAFF; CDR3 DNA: TGCGCCAGCAGCTTGGGTCAGGGAGGTGAAGCTTTCTTT
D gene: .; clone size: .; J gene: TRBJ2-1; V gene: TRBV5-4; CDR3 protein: CASSLAGTGNNEQFF; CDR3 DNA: TGTGCCAGCAGCTTGGCCGGGACGGGGAACAATGAGCAGTTCTTC
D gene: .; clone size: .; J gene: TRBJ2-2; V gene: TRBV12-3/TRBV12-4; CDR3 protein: CASSEEVGELFF; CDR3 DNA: TGTGCCAGCAGTGAGGAGGTCGGGGAGCTGTTTTTT
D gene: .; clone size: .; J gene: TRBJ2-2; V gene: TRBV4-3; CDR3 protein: CASSQKRDSGGTGELFF; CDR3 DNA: TGCGCCAGCAGCCAAAAACGGGACAGCGGAGGGACCGGGGAGCTGTTTTTT
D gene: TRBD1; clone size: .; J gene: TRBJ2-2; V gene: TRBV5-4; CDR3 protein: CASSQPGQGYTGELFF; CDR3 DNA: TGTGCCAGCAGCCAACCGGGACAGGGTTACACCGGGGAGCTGTTTTTT
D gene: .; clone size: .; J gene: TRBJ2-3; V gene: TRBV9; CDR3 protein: CASNTISSTDTQYF; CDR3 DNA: TGTGCCAGCAACACAATCTCTAGCACAGATACGCAGTATTTT
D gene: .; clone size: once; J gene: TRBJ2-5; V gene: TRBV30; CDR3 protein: CAWSVLLQETQYF; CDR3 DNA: TGTGCCTGGAGTGTACTACTCCAAGAGACCCAGTACTTC